A selection of T cell receptor beta chains follows, all from one sample in a study of control samples from healthy donors and cancer patients. The data were produced by immunoSEQ multiplex PCR, yet TCRdb's version contains in-frame clones alone and is incomplete. Among 70,000 to 95,000 clones listed, roughly 93% were seen once. What was sequenced was PBMCs. The receptors were gathered from a woman aged 40 to 49 with lung cancer. The CDR3 runs from the conserved cysteine through the conserved F or W. D genes are given only for firm matches. Expanded clones get a size class; other rows say once, few or many, or leave the size out.

TRBJ1-3,.,.,TRBV30,TGTGCCTGGAGCACAGCGAGCTCTGGAAACACCATATATTTT,CAWSTASSGNTIYF
TRBJ2-3,.,TRBD1,TRBV19,TGTGCCAGTAGGGACAGGGCGATCACAGATACGCAGTATTTT,CASRDRAITDTQYF
TRBJ1-5,few,TRBD1,TRBV27,TGTGCCAGCAGGACCTCCGGGACAGGGTCCGGGCAGCCCCAGCATTTT,CASRTSGTGSGQPQHF
TRBJ1-6,.,TRBD1,TRBV14,TGTGCCAGCAGCCACACGGACAGGGATTATTCACCCCTCCACTTT,CASSHTDRDYSPLHF
TRBJ2-3,few,.,TRBV7-3,TGTGCCAGCAGCCGAAACGAAGGAAGCACAGATACGCAGTATTTT,CASSRNEGSTDTQYF
TRBJ2-3,.,TRBD2,TRBV5-8,TGTGCCAGCAGCTACACAACGAATAGCGGGGGGGCTGATACGCAGTATTTT,CASSYTTNSGGADTQYF
TRBJ1-5,.,.,TRBV6-5,TGTGCCAGCAGGGCCGCCGGGATCAATCAGCCCCAGCATTTT,CASRAAGINQPQHF
TRBJ2-3,.,.,TRBV6-5,TGTGCCAGCAGTACACACTCTGCAGATACGCAGTATTTT,CASSTHSADTQYF
TRBJ2-7,.,.,TRBV7-9,TGTGCCAGCAGCGACGACAGCCACTCCTACGAGCAGTACTTC,CASSDDSHSYEQYF
TRBJ1-1,.,TRBD1,TRBV28,TGTGCCAGCAGGCCCCCGGGACAGCGGATGAACACTGAAGCTTTCTTT,CASRPPGQRMNTEAFF
TRBJ1-5,.,TRBD1,TRBV30,TGTGCCTGGAGTGTACAGGGGGTGAATCAGCCCCAGCATTTT,CAWSVQGVNQPQHF
TRBJ2-1,.,.,TRBV19,TGTGCCAGTAGTATAGGATCACAGTCGCCAGGGGATGAGCAGTTCTTC,CASSIGSQSPGDEQFF
TRBJ2-6,.,TRBD1,TRBV5-4,TGTGCCACCAGCGGGACAGGGGTCTCTGGGGCCAACGTCCTGACTTTC,CATSGTGVSGANVLTF
TRBJ1-4,.,TRBD1,TRBV18,TGTGCCAGCTCACCGACAGGGGTCGAAAAACTGTTTTTT,CASSPTGVEKLFF
TRBJ1-3,.,.,TRBV4-1,TGCGCCAGCAGCCAAGATCGTTCAGGGGCTGCCGGAAACACCATATATTTT,CASSQDRSGAAGNTIYF
TRBJ2-1,.,.,TRBV11-2,TGTGCCAGCACCCAAGCCGGGGAGGAGGATGAGCAGTTCTTC,CASTQAGEEDEQFF
TRBJ1-5,.,.,TRBV27,TGTGCCAGCAGTTTATATTATACAGGGCTGGCTCAGCCCCAGCATTTT,CASSLYYTGLAQPQHF
TRBJ1-2,.,.,TRBV5-1,TGCGCCAGCAGCCCCAGCGGGGGATACTATGGCTACACCTTC,CASSPSGGYYGYTF
TRBJ1-1,.,.,TRBV28,TGTGCCAGCAGCCCTAGATCTAAACAGGGGAACACTGAAGCTTTCTTT,CASSPRSKQGNTEAFF
TRBJ1-6,.,TRBD1,TRBV18,TGTGCCAGCTCACCGGGGACAGGTGATAATTCACCCCTCCACTTT,CASSPGTGDNSPLHF
TRBJ1-1,.,.,TRBV7-2,TGTGCCAGCAGCTTGAGGTTTGACGGGAACACTGAAGCTTTCTTT,CASSLRFDGNTEAFF
TRBJ2-1,.,TRBD2,TRBV3-1/TRBV3-2,TGTGCCAGCAGCCAAACTAGCGTCAATGAGCAGTTCTTC,CASSQTSVNEQFF
TRBJ1-2,once,.,TRBV27,TGTGCCAGCAGTTTAAGACAGGAGCCTAACTATGGCTACACCTTC,CASSLRQEPNYGYTF
TRBJ1-1,.,.,TRBV2,TGTGCCAGCAGTGGGGCTGGCACTGAAGCTTTCTTT,CASSGAGTEAFF
TRBJ1-5,few,.,TRBV12-5,TGTGCTAGTGGTTTGGACAGTTCGTCGCAGCCCCAGCATTTT,CASGLDSSSQPQHF
TRBJ1-1,.,TRBD1,TRBV19,TGTGCCAGTAGTTTCGGGACAGGTAACACTGAAGCTTTCTTT,CASSFGTGNTEAFF
TRBJ2-1,.,.,TRBV24-1,TGTGCCACCAGTGATTTGAAGGGTAACAATGAGCAGTTCTTC,CATSDLKGNNEQFF
TRBJ1-2,.,.,TRBV7-9,TGTGCCAGCAGCCTTGACTCTGCCGGCTTCTATGGCTACACCTTC,CASSLDSAGFYGYTF
TRBJ2-2,.,TRBD2,TRBV9,TGTGCCAGCAGCGTAGCTAAGGGCGGGGGGAACACCGGGGAGCTGTTTTTT,CASSVAKGGGNTGELFF
TRBJ2-5,.,TRBD1,TRBV7-7,TGTGCTAGCAGCCGGGACAGGGGGGAGACCCAGTACTTC,CASSRDRGETQYF
TRBJ2-3,.,.,TRBV24-1,TGTGCCACCAGTGATTTGCAATCCACAGATACGCAGTATTTT,CATSDLQSTDTQYF
TRBJ1-4,.,.,TRBV30,TGTGCCTGGAGTGCACGGGATGAAAAACTGTTTTTT,CAWSARDEKLFF
TRBJ2-3,.,TRBD2,TRBV12-5,TGTGCTAGCGTCCTAGCGGGAACAGATACGCAGTATTTT,CASVLAGTDTQYF
TRBJ1-3,.,.,TRBV6-1,TGTGCCAGCAGTGACATGGTGAGAAAGTCGGGAAACACCATATATTTT,CASSDMVRKSGNTIYF
TRBJ2-1,few,TRBD2,TRBV5-8,TGTGCCAGCAGCTCTTCCCATCTAGCGGGGGGAACCTACAATGAGCAGTTCTTC,CASSSSHLAGGTYNEQFF
TRBJ1-1,.,.,TRBV30,TGTGCCTGGAGTGTATTTGGTCAAGCTTTCTTT,CAWSVFGQAFF
TRBJ2-7,.,.,TRBV13,TGTGCCAGCAGCTTAGGGACAGTACGAGAGCAGTACTTC,CASSLGTVREQYF
TRBJ1-1,.,.,TRBV28,TGTGCCAGCAGTTCCGGGGGACAAGGGCTGAACACTGAAGCTTTCTTT,CASSSGGQGLNTEAFF
TRBJ1-3,.,TRBD1,TRBV25-1,TGTGCCAGCAGTGAATATCGGCAGGGGGCAAACACCATATATTTT,CASSEYRQGANTIYF
TRBJ1-2,.,.,TRBV6-5,TGTGCCAGCAGTCCAATGCCCGGACACTTATATGGCTACACCTTC,CASSPMPGHLYGYTF
TRBJ2-3,.,.,TRBV28,TGTGCCAGCAGTTTAAGAGTGGTAGATACGCAGTATTTT,CASSLRVVDTQYF
TRBJ2-3,.,TRBD2,TRBV6-4,TGTGCCAGCAGTGACTTTGCGGGGGGCACAGATACGCAGTATTTT,CASSDFAGGTDTQYF
TRBJ2-1,.,TRBD1,TRBV15,TGTGCCACCAGCAGAGCCGGCTTGGACAGGGGGGCATACAATGAGCAGTTCTTC,CATSRAGLDRGAYNEQFF
TRBJ2-7,.,.,TRBV6-5,TGTGCCAGCAGTTACTGGGCCAGGGACTCCTACGAGCAGTACTTC,CASSYWARDSYEQYF
TRBJ1-1,.,.,TRBV10-3,TGTGCCATCACTGGGACCGGGGACACTGAAGCTTTCTTT,CAITGTGDTEAFF
TRBJ2-5,.,.,TRBV7-9,TGTGCCAGCAGCTCGGTGGGGGAGACCCAGTACTTC,CASSSVGETQYF
TRBJ2-3,.,.,TRBV29-1,TGCAGCGCTGACGGAGGCACAGATACGCAGTATTTT,CSADGGTDTQYF
TRBJ2-2,few,.,TRBV12-3/TRBV12-4,TGTGCCAGCAGTCGAGGGACATCCGGGGAGCTGTTTTTT,CASSRGTSGELFF
TRBJ2-1,.,.,TRBV5-1,TGCGCCAGCAGCTTTCACCGGACGGACACCTACAATGAGCAGTTCTTC,CASSFHRTDTYNEQFF
TRBJ1-1,.,.,TRBV5-1,TGCGCCAGCAGCTTGGGGGCGATGGGGCAGCACACTGAAGCTTTCTTT,CASSLGAMGQHTEAFF